These 21 T cell receptor beta chains originate from one sample sequenced in a study of T cell responses to AZD1222 COVID-19 vaccine. The protocol was immunoSEQ multiplex PCR, while the TCRdb copy is restricted to in-frame clones and leaves out a portion. The table shows roughly 80,000 clones, with 90% occurring only once. The sequences come from peripheral blood, collected 28 days after the second AZD1222 dose. The origin of the receptors is an adult who received the AZD1222 COVID-19 vaccine.

This chain joins TRBV6-5 and TRBJ1-2; D is unresolved. The ends were cut back, 0 bases at V and 5 bases at J, with 10 bases in the middle. Germline CDR1 is MNHEY and CDR2 is SVGAGI. The CDR3 spans 14 residues. The CDR3 loop reads CASSYSAGGYGYTF. CDR3 DNA: TGTGCCAGCAGTTACTCGGCGGGTGGATATGGCTACACCTTC.

The chain is built from TRBV18 and TRBJ1-2, with unresolved D. Germline CDR1 KGHSH, CDR2 LQKENI. The length of the CDR3 is 14 residues. With 2 bases removed from V and 2 bases from J, the gap between germline ends came to 9 bases. The CDR3, as DNA: TGTGCCAGCTCACCAGGGGAGAGGAACTATGGCTACACCTTC. Translated, it gives CASSPGERNYGYTF.

The CDR3: CASRKTTNEKLFF. CDR3 nucleotides: TGCGCCAGCAGAAAGACAACTAATGAAAAACTGTTTTTT. The chain is built from TRBV5-1 and TRBJ1-4; the D is unclear. CDR3 length: 13 residues. Germline loops: CDR1 SGHRS, CDR2 YFSETQ. Trimming removed 5 bases at V and 0 bases at J, with 5 bases between.

The chain has TRBV5-5 and TRBJ2-7; the D is unclear. The length of the CDR3 is 14 residues. With 6 bases removed from V and 3 bases from J, the gap between germline ends came to 16 bases. The V gene's germline CDR1 is SGHKS and CDR2 YYEKEE (reference sequence). CDR3 sequence reads: CASTPGGHLYEQYF. CDR3 DNA: TGTGCCAGCACCCCCGGCGGCCACCTCTACGAGCAGTACTTC.

This clone was detected a few times. The chain has TRBV11-2 and TRBJ1-1; possible D gene TRBD1, 5 bases. Between the trimmed V and J ends, which lost 0 bases and 7 bases, there was a span of 6 bases. The CDR3 has 12 residues. Looked up from germline, CDR1 is SGHAT and CDR2 is FQNNGV. In DNA form, the CDR3 reads TGTGCCAGCAGCTTAGAAAGGGGTGAAGCTTTCTTT. Translated: CASSLERGEAFF.

The count of this clone is one. Compared with germline, one end of the junction differs, possibly owing to a read error. The chain joins TRBV7-7 to TRBJ2-3; 9 bases are shared with TRBD1. The CDR3 contains 15 residues. The germline V gene encodes CDR1 SSHAT and CDR2 FNYEAQ (reference sequence). CDR3 loop: CASSLGTGRADTQYF. Here the CDR3 DNA reads TGTGCTAGCAGCCTCGGGACAGGGCGGGCAGATACGCAGTATTTT.

This clone appeared once. V and J are TRBV11-3 and TRBJ1-1; D perhaps matches TRBD1 (6 bases). The CDR3 sequence is 13 residues long. Germline CDR1 is SGHNT and CDR2 is YENEEA. Deletions cut 3 bases from V and 5 bases from J, with 10 bases between. CDR3 coding DNA: TGTGCCAGCAGCTTCGGTACAGGGACTGAAGCTTTCTTT. This encodes CASSFGTGTEAFF.

This clone was detected once. The chain carries TRBV6-2 or TRBV6-3 and TRBJ1-3; tentative D call: TRBD1 (5 bases). Germline V lookup: CDR1 MNHEY, CDR2 SVGEGT. V was clipped by 0 bases and J by 7 bases, with 7 bases between them. The CDR3 is 13 amino acids. The CDR3 protein is CASSYSAGNTIYF. Written as DNA, the CDR3 is TGTGCCAGCAGTTACTCCGCAGGGAACACCATATATTTT.

The chain uses TRBV4-3 and TRBJ2-1; D is unclear. There are 14 residues in the CDR3. Per the germline V gene, CDR1 is LGHNA and CDR2 is YSLEER. The germline V and J ends were trimmed by 0 bases and 9 bases, with 12 bases remaining between them. In nucleotides, the CDR3 is TGCGCCAGCAGCCAAGATAGAGGACGCGGTGAGCAGTTCTTC. This gives the protein CASSQDRGRGEQFF.

This CDR3 is CASSAWDRIPNYGYTF. The DNA for the CDR3 is TGTGCCAGTAGTGCCTGGGACCGAATCCCCAACTATGGCTACACCTTC. The chain recombines TRBV19 with TRBJ1-2, with D tentatively TRBD1 (5 bases). V was shortened by 5 bases and J by 2 bases, with 18 bases between the two germline ends. CDR1 is LNHDA and CDR2 is SQIVND in the germline V gene (reference sequence). This CDR3 spans 16 amino acids. Full variable domain (outside the CDR3, taken from reference TRBV19 and TRBJ1-2): DGGITQSPKYLFRKEGQNVTLSCEQNLNHDAMYWYRQDPGQGLRLIYYSQIVNDFQKGDIAEGYSVSREKKESFPLTVTSAQKNPTAFYLCASSAWDRIPNYGYTFGSGTRLTVV.

The CDR3 protein is CASSEGGPASGNTIYF. DNA for the CDR3: TGTGCCAGCAGTGAAGGAGGCCCAGCCAGTGGAAACACCATATATTTT. The chain recombines TRBV6-1 with TRBJ1-3; D is unresolved. Germline CDR1 MNHNS, CDR2 SASEGT. The CDR3 extends over 16 amino acids. The V gene lost 1 base and the J gene lost 3 bases, with 13 bases spanning the gap.

Note on this clone: The same CDR3 is also encoded by other DNA sequences in this sample. This chain uses TRBV11-2 with TRBJ2-7; possibly TRBD1 for D (6 bases). CDR3 size: 12 residues. Germline loops: CDR1 SGHAT, CDR2 FQNNGV. Trimming took off 3 bases at V and 4 bases at J, with 7 bases between the two ends. The CDR3 here is CASSLTGYEQYF. The CDR3 DNA sequence: TGTGCCAGCAGCTTGACAGGTTACGAGCAGTACTTC.

V is TRBV19 and J is TRBJ2-7, with unresolved D. Per the germline V gene, CDR1 is LNHDA and CDR2 is SQIVND (reference sequence). The CDR3 contains 11 residues. The V gene lost 7 bases and the J gene lost 3 bases, with 7 bases spanning the gap. The CDR3: CASNSGYEQYF. Written as DNA, the CDR3 is TGTGCCAGTAATTCAGGCTACGAGCAGTACTTC.

V is TRBV3-1 (or the pseudogene TRBV3-2) and J is TRBJ1-2; D unresolved. V was pared by 7 bases and J by 2 bases, with 8 bases between. This CDR3 region has 12 residues. Germline V CDR1 and CDR2: LGHDT, YNNKEL (reference sequence). Here the CDR3 DNA reads TGTGCCAGCAAGGCGGGGAACTATGGCTACACCTTC. Protein: CASKAGNYGYTF.

The chain carries TRBV18 and TRBJ1-6; D gene uncertain. Germline V lookup: CDR1 KGHSH, CDR2 LQKENI. V was shortened by 4 bases and J by 7 bases, with 11 bases between the two germline ends. The length of the CDR3 is 14 residues. The CDR3 nucleotides are TGTGCCAGCTCACGCGCGGACGGGAATTCACCCCTCCACTTT. It encodes CASSRADGNSPLHF.

This chain connects TRBV29-1 to TRBJ2-7, with D possibly being TRBD2 (6 bases). Deletions cut 4 bases from V and 3 bases from J, with 7 bases between. CDR1 and CDR2 from the germline V gene are SQVTM and ANQGSEA. CDR3 length equals 11 residues. CDR3 nucleotide sequence: TGCAGCGTTGGGGGGGACTACGAGCAGTACTTC. This sequence encodes CSVGGDYEQYF.

This clone was detected once. The V and J genes are TRBV5-4 and TRBJ2-1; D assignment may be TRBD1 or TRBD2 (5 bases each). Trimming left V 7 bases short and J 1 base short, with 12 bases between. Germline CDR1 and CDR2: SGHNT and YYREEE (reference sequence). This CDR3 contains 14 residues. In DNA, the CDR3 is TGTGCCAGCCGGCCGGGACGGTCCTACAATGAGCAGTTCTTC. Protein product: CASRPGRSYNEQFF. Drawing the rest from reference TRBV5-4 and TRBJ2-1, the complete variable domain is ETGVTQSPTHLIKTRGQQVTLRCSSQSGHNTVSWYQQALGQGPQFIFQYYREEENGRGNFPPRFSGLQFPNYSSELNVNALELDDSALYLCASRPGRSYNEQFFGPGTRLTVL.

The rearrangement joins TRBV10-3 to TRBJ1-3; 8 bases align to TRBD1. From germline, CDR1 is ENHRY and CDR2 SYGVKD. The CDR3 sequence is 17 residues long. V shed 5 bases, J shed 2 bases, and the junction held 11 bases outside the gene matches. CDR3 region: CAISTGQAWNTGNTIYF. Written as DNA, the CDR3 is TGTGCCATCAGTACGGGACAGGCGTGGAATACTGGAAACACCATATATTTT.

The CDR3 nucleotides are TGTGCCAGCAGCTCCGGAGCGGTGGGCATGAACACTGAAGCTTTCTTT. Translating gives CASSSGAVGMNTEAFF. The chain joins TRBV7-9 to TRBJ1-1; D is unclear. Trimming pared 4 bases from V and 0 bases from J, leaving 15 bases between. In germline, CDR1 is SEHNR, CDR2 FQNEAQ (reference sequence). The length of the CDR3 is 16 residues.

The chain links TRBV19 to TRBJ1-2, with D perhaps TRBD1 (5 bases). Trimming removed 3 bases at V and 8 bases at J, with 19 bases between. CDR3 length: 15 residues. The germline V gene encodes CDR1 LNHDA and CDR2 SQIVND (reference sequence). CDR3 in amino acids: CASSIPGPREEGYTF. In nucleotides, the CDR3 is TGTGCCAGTAGTATCCCGGGTCCCAGGGAAGAGGGCTACACCTTC.

V gene TRBV28 combines with J gene TRBJ1-2; D gene ambiguous. V was cut by 5 bases and J by 4 bases, with 17 bases left in between. The CDR3 runs 15 residues. Germline V CDR1 and CDR2: MDHEN, SYDVKM. Here the CDR3 DNA reads TGTGCCAGCAGTCCTCCCGTGTTGGAAACCTATGGCTACACCTTC. It codes for CASSPPVLETYGYTF.